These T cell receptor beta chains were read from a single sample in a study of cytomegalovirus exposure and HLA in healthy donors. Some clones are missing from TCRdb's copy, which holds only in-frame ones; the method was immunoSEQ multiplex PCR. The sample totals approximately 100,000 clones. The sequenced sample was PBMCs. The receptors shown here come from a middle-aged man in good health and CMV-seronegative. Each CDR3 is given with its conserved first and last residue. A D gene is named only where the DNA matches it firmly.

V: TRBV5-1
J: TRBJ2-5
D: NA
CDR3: CASSLLPLANSETQYF
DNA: TGCGCCAGCAGCTTGTTACCCCTAGCTAACTCAGAGACCCAGTACTTC

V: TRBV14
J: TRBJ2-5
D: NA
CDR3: CASSQGGYQGETQYF
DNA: TGTGCCAGCAGCCAAGGCGGGTATCAAGGGGAGACCCAGTACTTC

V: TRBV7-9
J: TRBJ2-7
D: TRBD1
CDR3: CASDTGTAVDEQYF
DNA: TGTGCCAGCGATACCGGGACAGCTGTCGACGAGCAGTACTTC

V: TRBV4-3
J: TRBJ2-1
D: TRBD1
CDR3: CASKQGQGSYNEQFF
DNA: TGCGCCAGCAAGCAGGGACAGGGTTCCTACAATGAGCAGTTCTTC

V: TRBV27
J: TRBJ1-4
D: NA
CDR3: CASSLWSGVSEKLFF
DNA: TGTGCCAGCAGTTTATGGTCAGGGGTTTCTGAAAAACTGTTTTTT

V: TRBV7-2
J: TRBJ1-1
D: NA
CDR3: CASSKGRTGEAFF
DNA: TGTGCCAGCAGCAAAGGGAGGACGGGGGAAGCTTTCTTT

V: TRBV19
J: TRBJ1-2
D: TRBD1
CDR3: CASSGQVVSGYTF
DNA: TGTGCCAGCTCGGGACAGGTCGTGTCTGGCTACACCTTC

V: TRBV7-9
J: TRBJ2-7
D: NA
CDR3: CASSLRLGGAEQYF
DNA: TGTGCCAGCAGCTTGAGGTTGGGGGGGGCCGAGCAGTACTTC

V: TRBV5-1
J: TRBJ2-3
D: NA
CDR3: CASSSVHTDTQYF
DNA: TGCGCCAGCAGCTCGGTCCACACAGATACGCAGTATTTT

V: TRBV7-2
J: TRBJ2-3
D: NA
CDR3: CASSLVGRGSDTQYF
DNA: TGTGCCAGCAGCTTAGTTGGTAGGGGTTCAGATACGCAGTATTTT

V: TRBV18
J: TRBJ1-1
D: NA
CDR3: CASSPTDKDTEAFF
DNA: TGTGCCAGCTCACCAACGGACAAGGACACTGAAGCTTTCTTT

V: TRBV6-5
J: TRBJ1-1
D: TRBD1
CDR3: CASILRQGRDAEAFF
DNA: TGTGCCAGCATTTTACGACAGGGAAGGGACGCTGAAGCTTTCTTT

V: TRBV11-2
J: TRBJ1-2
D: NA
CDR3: CASSDAQGPGGYTF
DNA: TGTGCCAGCAGCGATGCACAGGGTCCTGGAGGCTACACCTTC

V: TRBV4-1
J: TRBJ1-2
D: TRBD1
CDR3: CASSQSSTRGQWHYGYTF
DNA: TGCGCCAGCAGCCAATCTTCGACCAGGGGGCAGTGGCACTATGGCTACACCTTC

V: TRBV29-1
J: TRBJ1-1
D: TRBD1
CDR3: CSVDRDRGVTEAFF
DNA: TGCAGCGTTGATCGGGACAGGGGTGTCACTGAAGCTTTCTTT

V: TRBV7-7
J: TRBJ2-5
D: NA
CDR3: CASSLRQGREETQYF
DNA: TGTGCTAGCAGCTTACGTCAGGGGCGAGAAGAGACCCAGTACTTC

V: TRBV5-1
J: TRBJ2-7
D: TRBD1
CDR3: CASSSNQGAMSNEQYF
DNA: TGCGCCAGCAGCTCGAACCAGGGGGCGATGTCGAACGAGCAGTACTTC

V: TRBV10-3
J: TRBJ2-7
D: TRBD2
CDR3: CAISSTSGGYEQYF
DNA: TGTGCCATCAGTTCGACTAGCGGAGGTTACGAGCAGTACTTC

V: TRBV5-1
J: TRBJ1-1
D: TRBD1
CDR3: CASSTGDSPAFF
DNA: TGCGCCAGCAGCACGGGGGACAGCCCAGCTTTCTTT

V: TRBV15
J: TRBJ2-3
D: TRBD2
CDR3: CATSPGGRGGDTQYF
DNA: TGTGCCACCAGCCCAGGAGGGCGGGGAGGGGATACGCAGTATTTT

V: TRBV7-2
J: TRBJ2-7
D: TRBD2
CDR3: CASSLSGTSGRPTTYEQYF
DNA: TGTGCCAGCAGCTTATCCGGGACTAGCGGGAGGCCGACAACCTACGAGCAGTACTTC

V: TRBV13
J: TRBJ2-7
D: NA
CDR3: CASSLDSSGSIYEQYF
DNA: TGTGCCAGCAGCTTAGACAGTTCTGGGAGTATCTACGAGCAGTACTTC

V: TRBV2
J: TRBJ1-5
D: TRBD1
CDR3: CASKGAAYQPQHF
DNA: TGTGCCAGCAAGGGGGCGGCTTATCAGCCCCAGCATTTT

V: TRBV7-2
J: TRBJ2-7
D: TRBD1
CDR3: CASSPQGAKSEQYF
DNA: TGTGCCAGCAGCCCCCAGGGGGCCAAGTCCGAGCAGTACTTC

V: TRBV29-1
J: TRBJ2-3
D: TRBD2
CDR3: CSANTGTSPYF
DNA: TGCAGCGCAAATACCGGGACTAGCCCGTATTTT

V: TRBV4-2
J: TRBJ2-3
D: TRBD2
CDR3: CASSQPGLAGGTDTQYF
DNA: TGTGCCAGCAGCCAACCGGGACTAGCGGGGGGCACAGATACGCAGTATTTT

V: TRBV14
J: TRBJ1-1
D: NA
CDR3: CASSQMRGTEAFF
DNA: TGTGCCAGCAGCCAGATGCGGGGAACTGAAGCTTTCTTT

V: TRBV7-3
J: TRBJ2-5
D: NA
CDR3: CASSLGRGAQETQYF
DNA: TGTGCCAGCAGCTTAGGTCGGGGGGCCCAAGAGACCCAGTACTTC

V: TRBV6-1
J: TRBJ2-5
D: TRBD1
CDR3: CASSDRGLQETQYF
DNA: TGTGCCAGCAGCGACAGGGGGCTACAAGAGACCCAGTACTTC

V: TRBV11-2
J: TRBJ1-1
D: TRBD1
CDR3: CASSSLDRAEAFF
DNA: TGTGCCAGCAGCTCCCTCGACAGGGCTGAAGCTTTCTTT

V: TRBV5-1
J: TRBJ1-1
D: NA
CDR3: CASSETEMNTEAFF
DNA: TGCGCCAGCAGCGAAACAGAGATGAACACTGAAGCTTTCTTT

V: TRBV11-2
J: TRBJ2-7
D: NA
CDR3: CASSFTGISYEQYF
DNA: TGTGCCAGCAGCTTTACAGGGATCTCCTACGAGCAGTACTTC

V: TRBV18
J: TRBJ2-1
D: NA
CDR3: CASSPLSGSRNNEQFF
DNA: TGTGCCAGCTCACCCCTGAGCGGGTCCAGAAACAATGAGCAGTTCTTC

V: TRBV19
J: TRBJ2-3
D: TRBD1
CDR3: CASRRQGSFTDTQYF
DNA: TGTGCCAGTAGACGACAGGGCTCCTTCACAGATACGCAGTATTTT

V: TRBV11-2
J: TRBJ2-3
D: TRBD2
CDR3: CASRQILAGGSTDTQYF
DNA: TGTGCCAGCAGGCAAATCCTAGCGGGAGGTAGCACAGATACGCAGTATTTT

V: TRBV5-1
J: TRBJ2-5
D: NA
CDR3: CASSSRGETQYF
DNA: TGCGCCAGCAGCTCTCGGGGAGAGACCCAGTACTTC

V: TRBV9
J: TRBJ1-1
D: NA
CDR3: CASSVDINTEAFF
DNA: TGTGCCAGCAGCGTAGACATAAACACTGAAGCTTTCTTT

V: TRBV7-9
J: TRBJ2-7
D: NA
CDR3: CASRQGTSGGRLYF
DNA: TGTGCCAGCAGGCAAGGGACATCGGGAGGCCGTCTCTACTTC

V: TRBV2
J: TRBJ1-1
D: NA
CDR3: CATYNTEAFF
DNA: TGTGCCACCTATAACACTGAAGCTTTCTTT

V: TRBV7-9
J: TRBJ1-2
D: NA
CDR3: CASSPSLLNYGYTF
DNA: TGTGCCAGCAGCCCGTCCCTTCTTAACTATGGCTACACCTTC

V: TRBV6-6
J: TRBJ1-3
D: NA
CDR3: CASTVAQSGNTIYF
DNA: TGTGCCAGCACCGTTGCTCAGTCTGGAAACACCATATATTTT

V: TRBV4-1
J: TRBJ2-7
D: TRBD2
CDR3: CASSQDRSGGLHYEQYF
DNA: TGCGCCAGCAGCCAAGACAGGAGCGGGGGGCTTCACTACGAGCAGTACTTC

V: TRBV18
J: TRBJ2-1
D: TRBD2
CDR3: CASSPPQPTSGVDNEQFF
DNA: TGTGCCAGCTCACCACCCCAACCAACTAGCGGGGTTGACAATGAGCAGTTCTTC

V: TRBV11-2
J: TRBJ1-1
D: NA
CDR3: CASSLVRAEAFF
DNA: TGTGCCAGCAGCTTAGTGAGGGCTGAAGCTTTCTTT

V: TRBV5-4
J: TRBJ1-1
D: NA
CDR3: CASSFQGSTEAFF
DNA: TGTGCCAGCAGCTTCCAGGGAAGCACTGAAGCTTTCTTT

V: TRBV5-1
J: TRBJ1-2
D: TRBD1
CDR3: CASSLIGQGRAFGYTF
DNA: TGCGCCAGCAGCTTGATTGGACAGGGAAGGGCTTTTGGCTACACCTTC

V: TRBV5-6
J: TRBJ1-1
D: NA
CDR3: CASTNRGARSTEAFF
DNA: TGTGCCAGCACCAACCGGGGGGCGCGAAGCACTGAAGCTTTCTTT

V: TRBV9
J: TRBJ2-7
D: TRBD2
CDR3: CASSVAASGSYEQYF
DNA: TGTGCCAGCAGCGTAGCGGCTAGCGGGAGTTACGAGCAGTACTTC

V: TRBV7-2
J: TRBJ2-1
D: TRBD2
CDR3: CATTSTGGYNEQFF
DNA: TGTGCCACCACTTCAACGGGGGGCTACAATGAGCAGTTCTTC

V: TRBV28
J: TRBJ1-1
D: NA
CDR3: CASSFVAGTEAFF
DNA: TGTGCCAGCAGTTTTGTGGCAGGGACTGAAGCTTTCTTT

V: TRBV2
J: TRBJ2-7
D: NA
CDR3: CASRTHSEQYF
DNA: TGTGCCAGCCGCACCCACTCCGAGCAGTACTTC

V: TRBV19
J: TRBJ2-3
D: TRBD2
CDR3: CASSIIGQRGAPDTQYF
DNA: TGTGCCAGTAGTATAATAGGCCAGCGGGGGGCCCCGGATACGCAGTATTTT

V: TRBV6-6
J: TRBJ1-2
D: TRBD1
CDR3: CASSYSTQGADYGYTF
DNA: TGTGCCAGCAGTTACTCGACGCAGGGGGCGGACTATGGCTACACCTTC